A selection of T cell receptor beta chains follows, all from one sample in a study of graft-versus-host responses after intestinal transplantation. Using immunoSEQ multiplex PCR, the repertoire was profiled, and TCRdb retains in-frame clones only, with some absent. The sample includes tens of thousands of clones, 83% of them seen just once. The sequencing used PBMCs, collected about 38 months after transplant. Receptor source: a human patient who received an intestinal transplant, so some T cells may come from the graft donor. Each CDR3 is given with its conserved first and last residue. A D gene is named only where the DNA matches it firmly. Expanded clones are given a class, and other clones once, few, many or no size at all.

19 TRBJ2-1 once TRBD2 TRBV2 TGTGCCAGCAGTGAAGGGGATGTATTACTAGCGGGGGGGAAACATCAGCAGTTCTTC CASSEGDVLLAGGKHQQFF
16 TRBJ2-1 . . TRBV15 TGTGCCACCAGCGGGGGAGGGGACAGGCGAGTAGATGAGCAGTTCTTC CATSGGGDRRVDEQFF
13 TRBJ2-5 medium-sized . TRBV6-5 TGTGCCAGCTCACGGACGGTGCAAGAGACCCAGTACTTC CASSRTVQETQYF
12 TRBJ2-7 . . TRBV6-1 TGTGCCAGCAGACTTGACCGCTACGAGCAGTACTTC CASRLDRYEQYF
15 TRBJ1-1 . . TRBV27 TGTGCCAGCATGGCCGACGGCGGGATGAACACTGAAGCTTTCTTT CASMADGGMNTEAFF
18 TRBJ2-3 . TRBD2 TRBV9 TGTGCCAGCAGCTCCTCCACCATTCTAGCGGGTGTCACAGATACGCAGTATTTT CASSSSTILAGVTDTQYF
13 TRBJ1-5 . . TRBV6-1 TGTGCCGGCCCTTTGGAGGGCAATCAGCCCCAGCATTTT CAGPLEGNQPQHF
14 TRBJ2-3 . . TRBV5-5 TGTGCCAGCAGCTTGGGAACCCACACAGATACGCAGTATTTT CASSLGTHTDTQYF
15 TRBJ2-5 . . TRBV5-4 TGTGCCAGCAGCTCAAGGAGCGAGTTCCAAGAGACCCAGTACTTC CASSSRSEFQETQYF
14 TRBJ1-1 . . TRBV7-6 TGTGCCAGCAGCTTAAACGTGGCCGGGACTGAAGCTTTCTTT CASSLNVAGTEAFF
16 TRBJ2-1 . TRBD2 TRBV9 TGTGCCAGCAGCGCACGTACGGGACTAGGGGTCGATGAGCAGTTCTTC CASSARTGLGVDEQFF
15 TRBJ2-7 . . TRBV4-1 TGCGCCAGCAGCCAAGAAGTTGGAGGGGTTGGCGAGCAGTACTTC CASSQEVGGVGEQYF